This T cell receptor (beta chain) is from a study of cytomegalovirus exposure and HLA in healthy donors (dated by TCRdb to between 2016 and 2019). In terms of the full investigation: An earlier analysis of 587 of the donors reported 276 Gb of sequence data and 117 million unique TCR beta sequences obtained from around 190 million T cells. Every repertoire in the discovery cohort had been generated on one and the same sequencing platform. HLA typing included class I and class II loci at four-digit resolution. The later analysis used no new phenotypic data to find candidate immune exposures, relying instead on TCR beta sequences and their occurrence across donors. The genetic ancestry cluster associated with self-reported Caucasian donors included about four fifths of the 300 to 450 genotyped donors. In addition to the first cohort of 666 subjects, a separate validation cohort of 100 to 150 different subjects was used. Across around 400 genotyped donors of the cohort, an average of approximately 200,000 unique TCR beta nucleotide sequences per donor were sequenced, and roughly a sixth of those sequences were non-productive. The study aimed to test whether cataloging public T cell receptors could reveal signatures of past pathogen exposure. In a later genetic analysis, genome-wide SNP genotypes for about 55% of the roughly 670 donors were used, and that subset was treated as a discovery cohort. Using immunosequencing, the study profiled T cell repertoires from around 670 subjects and related those repertoires to cytomegalovirus serostatus. To study patterns of TCR occurrence, a later analysis re-analyzed previously published TCR beta repertoires from several hundred donors and added high-resolution HLA genotyping. High-throughput TCR immunosequencing, statistical association of individual TCRs with disease status, and machine learning were combined to predict cytomegalovirus infection status. To decide whether each TCR beta V gene segment behaved as functional or pseudogenic, an earlier analysis of some 600 of the donors relied on high-throughput TCR beta sequencing. Typing coverage varied by locus: roughly 629-640 donors for A, B, C, DRB1 and DQB1; around 560 for DQA1; around 570 for DPA1; 450 to 480 for DPB1. Several DR-DQ haplotypes were handled as single units for association and clustering because linkage in the cohort was strong. Donor age, sex, ethnicity and CMV serostatus were compiled alongside the repertoire data. An early release covering over 500 HLA-typed donors comprised roughly 300 gigabases of sequencing data and 85 million or so unique TCR sequences. General findings and caveats noted by the study authors: Sequencing depth was assumed to be roughly uniform across donors in the presence/absence analyses, though that assumption may not hold. In both the original and validation cohorts, the classifier was reported to diagnose cytomegalovirus status with high specificity and sensitivity. A further reported finding was that TCR beta sequences accurately predicted the HLA-A and HLA-B alleles for most subjects in the first cohort. According to a later analysis, TCR association rates differed among HLA loci, with DRB1 alleles showing the most associated TCRs and HLA-C alleles showing the fewest. In an earlier analysis of 587 of the donors, most TCR beta V segments appeared in productive rearrangements about 87% or about 30% of the time, broadly matching IMGT annotations. Because counts were too low, about 15 rarely observed V segments, including chromosome 9 orphons, were left out of the earlier analysis of about 500 of the donors. A later genetic analysis associated a missense DCLRE1C variant with V-gene and J-gene trimming of TCR beta chains, and an independent cohort replicated the association. Most TCR sequences were observed very rarely across donors, whereas some public TCRs were present in many individuals. HLA typing was unavailable for some donors at each locus, so association tests used only the typed subset. In vitro tests confirmed that a few of the cytomegalovirus-associated TCR beta chains recognize cytomegalovirus antigens. When HLA alleles, especially DR and DQ, strongly co-occurred, attributing TCR associations to individual alleles was difficult. The sequencing pipeline was judged likely to have produced a cluster of highly shared sequence variants as a technical artifact. According to a later analysis, parvovirus B19, influenza, CMV and Epstein-Barr virus appeared linked to several top co-occurrence clusters. At a false discovery rate of 0.05, a later analysis linked fewer than 20,000 TCR beta sequences to specific HLA alleles. Correlated functional status among segregating V segments might be attributable to linkage disequilibrium, but an unknown experimental factor could not be ruled out. The study listed approximately 160 TCR beta chains as associated with cytomegalovirus. According to the authors, the approach could potentially be generalized to other disease states and immunological phenotypes. In a later analysis, HLA-associated TCR beta chains showed more clonal expansion and lower generation probabilities than non-associated chains that were equally common. Most CMV-associated TCR beta chains appeared to be HLA-restricted in a later analysis, and the HLA associations seemed to be driven largely by CMV exposure. For the cohort, immune exposure information was limited to CMV serostatus. Compared with the roughly 700-donor mean, donors in an Asian-associated ancestry cluster had fewer N-insertions in productive TCRs, according to a later genetic analysis. In this cohort, only TCR beta chains were sequenced, and detectable features were limited by the absence of alpha or paired-chain data.

The cohort consisted of more than 650 healthy bone marrow donors. Cohort members were all nominally healthy when sampled, although unrecorded immune exposures were likely present. The donor tested CMV seropositive, placing the donor among the 289 seropositive members of the cohort. A peripheral blood sample was provided by each donor, and peripheral blood mononuclear cells were used for TCR beta sequencing. The Qiagen DNeasy Blood Extraction Kit was used to extract genomic DNA from the blood cell samples. The library came from the immunoSEQ multiplex PCR assay. The multiplex PCR relied on a mix of 60 forward primers for TCR Vbeta segments and 13 reverse primers for TCR Jbeta segments. The CDR3 region of rearranged TCR beta genes was amplified from genomic DNA with a multiplex PCR assay. The amplified TCR beta libraries were sequenced on the Illumina HiSeq System as 87-base-pair reads. As for the original processing: In a later analysis, tens of millions of unique TCR beta chains were counted across the 500 to 700 repertoires, and roughly 10 million of these chains were shared by at least two donors. To remove PCR and sequencing errors, raw reads were error-corrected and collapsed into unique sequences using a nearest-neighbor algorithm that merged closely related sequences. V, D and J gene segments were assigned by aligning CDR3 sequences to IMGT reference sequences. Each retained sequence needed at least a six-nucleotide match to both a V gene segment and a J gene segment. Rearrangements were called productive when the CDR3 lacked stop codons and stayed in frame with V and J; all others were non-productive. Following IMGT convention, CDR3 was defined as the stretch from the second conserved V-encoded cysteine up to the conserved J-encoded phenylalanine. The earlier analysis of about 610 of the donors excluded any sequence lacking an unambiguous match to a single V gene segment. An earlier analysis of several hundred of the donors classified V segments as functional when productive rearrangements were above 56.7% and as segregating when the standard deviation between donors was above 5%. To diagnose cytomegalovirus status from the catalog of TCR beta chain sequences, a statistical classification framework was built. In a later analysis, TCR nucleotide sequences were compared against IMGT/GENE-DB human TR gene sequences so that V and J genes could be assigned. A later analysis assigned CDR3 sequences and most-parsimonious VDJ recombination scenarios with the TCRdist pipeline. A later analysis defined each TCR beta chain by its CDR3 amino acid sequence plus V-gene family, and excluded reads lacking a unique V-gene family. In a later analysis, around 600 highly shared, low-generation-probability nucleotide sequences were removed to address suspected cross-contamination and a sequencing artifact. For each public chain, a later analysis derived a clonal expansion index from normalized ranks of inferred template counts within each repertoire. Generation probabilities in a later analysis came from a VDJ recombination model fitted to out-of-frame rearrangements, and those results were checked against IGoR. Hypergeometric tests were used in a later analysis to score TCR-TCR, TCR-HLA and TCR-CMV co-occurrence, with a repertoire-size bias correction applied to the TCR pairs. In a later analysis, false discovery rates were estimated by permuting HLA or CMV assignments 20 times. In a later analysis, co-occurring TCRs were grouped using DBSCAN, with TCRdist sequence similarity added in when clustering inside HLA-allele-positive subsets. Repertoires with fewer than 30,000 or more than 120,000 public chains, plus five repertoires with anomalous nucleotide sharing, were excluded from co-occurrence clustering. This is the immuneACCESS table as TCRdb keeps it, with only in-frame sequences that have V and J called. A part of the clones is gone; compared with another copy, unresolved V genes explain less than half, and the rest is unexplained. Clonal size and the V and J genes are those of that table, whereas D and trimming came from the DNA. The sample table contains around 110,000 clones; only one count was recorded for about two thirds of them. The ten largest clones take up 8.5% to 9.5% of the sample.

As to this clone: Its antigen has not been determined. No base quality information exists; no much larger clone differs at one position.

The source of this sequence is a man aged 25 to 45 in good health and CMV-seropositive. The source material was PBMCs.

The CDR3: CASSEQGGSTDTQYF. The DNA is as follows: TGTGCCAGCAGCGAACAGGGGGGGAGCACAGATACGCAGTATTTT. This chain joins TRBV27 to TRBJ2-3; the best D guess is TRBD1, with 8 bases matching. Looking up the germline V gene (reference sequence) yields CDR1 MNHEY and CDR2 SMNVEV. Including the terminal cysteine and phenylalanine, the CDR3 comprises 15 residues. Only the CDR3 portion is preserved as DNA: 45 bases, with reading frame beginning at the first base. V is pared back by 6 bases and J by 0 bases, with 13 bases lying between the germline termini.